This is a list of T cell receptor beta chains from one sample in a study of siplizumab effects on memory and regulatory T cells. Clones were sequenced by immunoSEQ multiplex PCR, and TCRdb holds only the in-frame ones, with some missing. The sample has some 100,000 clones, around 97% seen once. Material: naive CD4+ T cells sorted from blood. The source is a human donor in good health. Each CDR3 is given with its conserved first and last residue. The D gene is left open where the match is weak. Expanded clones get a size class; other rows say once, few or many, or leave the size out.

d_call: -; clone_size: -; j_call: TRBJ1-4; v_call: TRBV7-2; cdr3_aa: CASRKGGQGYFNEKLFF; cdr3_nt: TGTGCCAGCAGGAAGGGCGGCCAGGGGTATTTTAATGAAAAACTGTTTTTT
d_call: TRBD2; clone_size: -; j_call: TRBJ2-5; v_call: TRBV6-6; cdr3_aa: CASSYRWTSGQETQYF; cdr3_nt: TGTGCCAGCAGTTACAGATGGACTAGCGGGCAAGAGACCCAGTACTTC
d_call: -; clone_size: -; j_call: TRBJ2-5; v_call: TRBV5-5; cdr3_aa: CASSLGPAYQETQYF; cdr3_nt: TGTGCCAGCAGCTTGGGGCCAGCCTACCAAGAGACCCAGTACTTC
d_call: -; clone_size: -; j_call: TRBJ1-6; v_call: TRBV5-1; cdr3_aa: CASSLAGVLNSPLHF; cdr3_nt: TGCGCCAGCAGCTTGGCCGGGGTGCTGAATTCACCCCTCCACTTT
d_call: -; clone_size: -; j_call: TRBJ2-5; v_call: TRBV5-1; cdr3_aa: CASRLGGRQETQYF; cdr3_nt: TGCGCCAGCAGGCTAGGGGGGAGACAAGAGACCCAGTACTTC
d_call: TRBD1; clone_size: -; j_call: TRBJ2-1; v_call: TRBV11-3; cdr3_aa: CASSLAGTENNEQFF; cdr3_nt: TGTGCCAGCAGCTTAGCCGGGACAGAAAACAATGAGCAGTTCTTC
d_call: TRBD1; clone_size: -; j_call: TRBJ1-5; v_call: TRBV10-3; cdr3_aa: CAISESDRGNQPQHF; cdr3_nt: TGTGCCATCAGTGAGTCTGACAGGGGCAATCAGCCCCAGCATTTT
d_call: TRBD1; clone_size: -; j_call: TRBJ1-4; v_call: TRBV29-1; cdr3_aa: CSDLTGASATNEKLFF; cdr3_nt: TGCAGCGATTTGACAGGGGCCTCTGCAACTAATGAAAAACTGTTTTTT
d_call: -; clone_size: -; j_call: TRBJ1-2; v_call: TRBV6-5; cdr3_aa: CASTRSARAYGYTF; cdr3_nt: TGTGCCAGCACTAGGTCGGCGAGGGCCTATGGCTACACCTTC
d_call: -; clone_size: -; j_call: TRBJ1-1; v_call: TRBV5-6; cdr3_aa: CASRPAKTGNTEAFF; cdr3_nt: TGTGCCAGCAGACCTGCGAAGACAGGGAACACTGAAGCTTTCTTT
d_call: -; clone_size: -; j_call: TRBJ1-1; v_call: TRBV7-9; cdr3_aa: CASSLEKYTEAFF; cdr3_nt: TGTGCCAGCAGCTTAGAGAAATACACTGAAGCTTTCTTT
d_call: TRBD2; clone_size: -; j_call: TRBJ2-3; v_call: TRBV6-4; cdr3_aa: CASSDIAGATDTQYF; cdr3_nt: TGTGCCAGCAGTGACATAGCGGGGGCCACAGATACGCAGTATTTT
d_call: -; clone_size: -; j_call: TRBJ2-1; v_call: TRBV11-1; cdr3_aa: CASSLLVNEQFF; cdr3_nt: TGTGCCAGCAGCTTGTTGGTCAATGAGCAGTTCTTC
d_call: -; clone_size: -; j_call: TRBJ1-2; v_call: TRBV18; cdr3_aa: CASSFDRNYGYTF; cdr3_nt: TGTGCCAGCTCGTTCGACAGAAACTATGGCTACACCTTC
d_call: -; clone_size: -; j_call: TRBJ1-5; v_call: TRBV2; cdr3_aa: CASSGDGGNQPQHF; cdr3_nt: TGTGCCAGCTCTGGTGATGGCGGCAATCAGCCCCAGCATTTT
d_call: TRBD1; clone_size: few; j_call: TRBJ1-3; v_call: TRBV5-1; cdr3_aa: CASSGTGEGNTIYF; cdr3_nt: TGCGCCAGCAGCGGGACAGGGGAAGGAAACACCATATATTTT
d_call: -; clone_size: once; j_call: TRBJ2-7; v_call: TRBV10-2; cdr3_aa: CASSRDYEQYF; cdr3_nt: TGCGCCAGCAGTAGGGATTACGAGCAGTACTTC
d_call: TRBD1; clone_size: -; j_call: TRBJ2-7; v_call: TRBV5-8; cdr3_aa: CASSLPGQGYEQYF; cdr3_nt: TGTGCCAGCAGCCTCCCGGGACAGGGCTACGAGCAGTACTTC
d_call: TRBD2; clone_size: -; j_call: TRBJ2-7; v_call: TRBV4-2; cdr3_aa: CASSRESSGGASFYF; cdr3_nt: TGTGCCAGCAGCCGAGAGAGTAGCGGGGGGGCCTCTTTCTACTTC
d_call: -; clone_size: -; j_call: TRBJ2-4; v_call: TRBV7-9; cdr3_aa: CASSLVGGQNIQYF; cdr3_nt: TGTGCCAGCAGCTTAGTCGGGGGTCAAAACATTCAGTACTTC
d_call: TRBD1; clone_size: -; j_call: TRBJ1-2; v_call: TRBV28; cdr3_aa: CASTGQGISYGYTF; cdr3_nt: TGTGCCAGCACTGGACAGGGAATCAGCTATGGCTACACCTTC
d_call: -; clone_size: -; j_call: TRBJ1-1; v_call: TRBV18; cdr3_aa: CASSSLGGGLAFF; cdr3_nt: TGTGCCAGCTCATCCTTGGGGGGCGGATTGGCTTTCTTT
d_call: -; clone_size: -; j_call: TRBJ2-3; v_call: TRBV18; cdr3_aa: CASSLQGREDTQYF; cdr3_nt: TGTGCCAGCTCCCTCCAGGGGAGGGAAGATACGCAGTATTTT
d_call: -; clone_size: few; j_call: TRBJ2-2; v_call: TRBV28; cdr3_aa: CASSPWGGELFF; cdr3_nt: TGTGCCAGCAGCCCCTGGGGCGGGGAGCTGTTTTTT
d_call: -; clone_size: -; j_call: TRBJ2-7; v_call: TRBV7-5; cdr3_aa: CVRSPRDRGGYEQYF; cdr3_nt: TGTGTCAGAAGCCCCCGGGACAGGGGGGGCTACGAGCAGTACTTC
d_call: -; clone_size: -; j_call: TRBJ2-7; v_call: TRBV10-3; cdr3_aa: CAISESSQGQYEQYF; cdr3_nt: TGTGCCATCAGTGAGTCGTCTCAGGGGCAGTACGAGCAGTACTTC
d_call: -; clone_size: -; j_call: TRBJ1-2; v_call: TRBV20-1; cdr3_aa: CRPQGGYGYTF; cdr3_nt: TGCAGGCCTCAAGGGGGCTATGGCTACACCTTC
d_call: -; clone_size: -; j_call: TRBJ2-2; v_call: TRBV7-9; cdr3_aa: CASSPAVKNTGELFF; cdr3_nt: TGTGCCAGCAGCCCTGCCGTAAAGAACACCGGGGAGCTGTTTTTT
d_call: TRBD2; clone_size: -; j_call: TRBJ2-3; v_call: TRBV5-6; cdr3_aa: CASGPGLAGVLNTQYF; cdr3_nt: TGTGCCAGCGGCCCGGGACTAGCGGGGGTTTTGAATACGCAGTATTTT
d_call: -; clone_size: -; j_call: TRBJ1-4; v_call: TRBV20-1; cdr3_aa: CSASGAGSLFF; cdr3_nt: TGCAGTGCTAGTGGGGCAGGCAGTCTGTTTTTT
d_call: -; clone_size: -; j_call: TRBJ1-1; v_call: TRBV7-3; cdr3_aa: CASSLTGMDDTEAFF; cdr3_nt: TGTGCCAGCAGCTTAACGGGTATGGATGACACTGAAGCTTTCTTT
d_call: -; clone_size: -; j_call: TRBJ2-5; v_call: TRBV11-2; cdr3_aa: CASSQRQRQETQYF; cdr3_nt: TGTGCCAGCAGCCAACGCCAGAGGCAAGAGACCCAGTACTTC
d_call: -; clone_size: -; j_call: TRBJ2-3; v_call: TRBV20-1; cdr3_aa: CSARTTDTQYF; cdr3_nt: TGCAGTGCTCGTACAACGGATACGCAGTATTTT
d_call: -; clone_size: -; j_call: TRBJ2-5; v_call: TRBV5-4; cdr3_aa: CASSLRTLGETQYF; cdr3_nt: TGTGCCAGCAGCTTGAGGACTTTGGGGGAGACCCAGTACTTC
d_call: -; clone_size: -; j_call: TRBJ1-3; v_call: TRBV5-1; cdr3_aa: CASSLGVDGNTIYF; cdr3_nt: TGCGCCAGCAGCTTGGGGGTAGATGGAAACACCATATATTTT
d_call: -; clone_size: -; j_call: TRBJ2-3; v_call: TRBV29-1; cdr3_aa: CSAFRAGTDTQYF; cdr3_nt: TGCAGCGCGTTTCGCGCCGGCACAGATACGCAGTATTTT
d_call: -; clone_size: -; j_call: TRBJ1-6; v_call: TRBV6-4; cdr3_aa: CASSDLGAGNSPLHF; cdr3_nt: TGTGCCAGCAGTGACTTGGGGGCCGGGAATTCACCCCTCCACTTT
d_call: -; clone_size: -; j_call: TRBJ2-5; v_call: TRBV7-2; cdr3_aa: CASSLVGGAEETQYF; cdr3_nt: TGTGCCAGCAGCTTAGTAGGAGGGGCTGAAGAGACCCAGTACTTC
d_call: TRBD2; clone_size: -; j_call: TRBJ2-5; v_call: TRBV18; cdr3_aa: CASSPPVGGGQQETQYF; cdr3_nt: TGTGCCAGCTCACCCCCGGTGGGCGGGGGGCAGCAAGAGACCCAGTACTTC
d_call: -; clone_size: -; j_call: TRBJ1-2; v_call: TRBV7-9; cdr3_aa: CASSLESGYTF; cdr3_nt: TGTGCCAGCAGCTTAGAAAGCGGCTACACCTTC
d_call: TRBD1; clone_size: -; j_call: TRBJ1-5; v_call: TRBV7-2; cdr3_aa: CASSQTGTLLGWNQPQHF; cdr3_nt: TGTGCCAGCAGCCAGACAGGGACCCTCCTGGGATGGAATCAGCCCCAGCATTTT
d_call: TRBD1; clone_size: -; j_call: TRBJ1-1; v_call: TRBV5-1; cdr3_aa: CASSHYPTGGLMNTEAFF; cdr3_nt: TGCGCCAGCAGCCACTACCCGACAGGGGGGTTAATGAACACTGAAGCTTTCTTT
d_call: -; clone_size: -; j_call: TRBJ1-1; v_call: TRBV5-1; cdr3_aa: CASSLAPGLEAFF; cdr3_nt: TGCGCCAGCAGCTTGGCCCCAGGGCTGGAAGCTTTCTTT
d_call: -; clone_size: -; j_call: TRBJ2-1; v_call: TRBV5-1; cdr3_aa: CASSLVGGEVRDEQFF; cdr3_nt: TGCGCCAGCAGCTTGGTTGGGGGAGAGGTAAGAGATGAGCAGTTCTTC
d_call: -; clone_size: once; j_call: TRBJ1-1; v_call: TRBV5-1; cdr3_aa: CASSLLGTEAFF; cdr3_nt: TGCGCCAGCAGTTTACTGGGGACTGAAGCTTTCTTT
d_call: TRBD1; clone_size: -; j_call: TRBJ2-2; v_call: TRBV11-3; cdr3_aa: CASSLNRGNTGELFF; cdr3_nt: TGTGCCAGCAGCTTAAACAGGGGGAACACCGGGGAGCTGTTTTTT
d_call: TRBD1; clone_size: -; j_call: TRBJ1-5; v_call: TRBV28; cdr3_aa: CASTNPDRGINQPQHF; cdr3_nt: TGTGCCAGCACCAACCCGGACAGGGGGATTAATCAGCCCCAGCATTTT
d_call: TRBD1; clone_size: -; j_call: TRBJ2-7; v_call: TRBV5-1; cdr3_aa: CASSPSSGTGRYEQYF; cdr3_nt: TGCGCCAGCAGTCCGTCATCCGGGACAGGGAGGTACGAGCAGTACTTC
d_call: TRBD2; clone_size: -; j_call: TRBJ2-3; v_call: TRBV15; cdr3_aa: CATSRDPVGLAGGVGSWDTQYF; cdr3_nt: TGTGCCACCAGCAGAGACCCGGTCGGACTAGCGGGGGGTGTGGGGTCCTGGGATACGCAGTATTTT
d_call: -; clone_size: once; j_call: TRBJ2-7; v_call: TRBV6-5; cdr3_aa: CASSYSPSDREQYF; cdr3_nt: TGTGCCAGCAGTTACAGTCCCTCCGACCGTGAGCAGTACTTC
d_call: -; clone_size: -; j_call: TRBJ2-7; v_call: TRBV27; cdr3_aa: CASSPLAGPYEQYF; cdr3_nt: TGTGCCAGCAGCCCTCTCGCGGGTCCCTACGAGCAGTACTTC
d_call: -; clone_size: -; j_call: TRBJ2-5; v_call: TRBV7-7; cdr3_aa: CASSQTTGSRETQYF; cdr3_nt: TGTGCCAGCAGCCAAACGACAGGTTCGCGGGAGACCCAGTACTTC
d_call: -; clone_size: -; j_call: TRBJ2-7; v_call: TRBV10-3; cdr3_aa: CASGGTLFYEQYF; cdr3_nt: TGTGCCAGCGGGGGCACTTTGTTCTACGAGCAGTACTTC
d_call: -; clone_size: -; j_call: TRBJ1-5; v_call: TRBV30; cdr3_aa: CAWSVGQGYNQPQHF; cdr3_nt: TGTGCCTGGAGTGTAGGGCAGGGGTACAATCAGCCCCAGCATTTT
d_call: -; clone_size: once; j_call: TRBJ1-3; v_call: TRBV30; cdr3_aa: CAWIFRGIVGNTIYF; cdr3_nt: TGTGCCTGGATCTTTCGGGGCATAGTAGGAAACACCATATATTTT
d_call: -; clone_size: -; j_call: TRBJ1-4; v_call: TRBV7-6; cdr3_aa: CASSLQESEKLFF; cdr3_nt: TGTGCCAGCAGCCTACAGGAAAGTGAAAAACTGTTTTTT
d_call: -; clone_size: -; j_call: TRBJ2-3; v_call: TRBV19; cdr3_aa: CARTTGRTTDTQYF; cdr3_nt: TGTGCCAGGACTACGGGACGGACCACAGATACGCAGTATTTT
d_call: -; clone_size: -; j_call: TRBJ2-3; v_call: TRBV28; cdr3_aa: CASSFYPGTDTQYF; cdr3_nt: TGTGCCAGCAGTTTTTATCCAGGGACAGATACGCAGTATTTT